Presented here are 18 T cell receptor beta chains from one specimen sequenced in a study of T cell clonality in common variable immunodeficiency. Whole-study findings and limits: In common variable immunodeficiency, TCR beta chains reportedly carried fewer deletions and N-nucleotide insertions.

No antigen has been assigned to these receptors. The data were produced by immunoSEQ multiplex PCR, yet TCRdb's version contains in-frame clones alone and is incomplete. The counts give roughly 34,000 clones, none of them seen only once; around 6.9% is held by the top ten. The sequenced material came from peripheral blood mononuclear cells. These receptors all stem from a human donor with common variable immunodeficiency.

This clone showed up many times. The read gets to within 3 residues of the CDR3 end, and the germline J gene fills in the rest. The genes are TRBV7-2 and TRBJ2-1; D is undetermined. The CDR3 contains 16 residues. CDR1 is SGHTA and CDR2 is FQGNSA in the germline V gene. V was pared by 0 bases and J by 2 bases, with 11 bases between. The CDR3: CASSLAKGSTYNEQFF. The CDR3 DNA, read in part, is TGTGCCAGCAGCTTAGCCAAAGGGTCTACCTACAATGAG.

This clone was counted many times. The sequence runs out 3 residues before the end of the CDR3; the remainder is reconstructed from the germline J gene. The chain combines TRBV7-3 with TRBJ2-3; 7 positions match TRBD1. V shed 7 bases and J 5 bases; nucleotides not matched to a gene: 12. Germline lookup yields CDR1 SGHTA and CDR2 FQGTGA. The CDR3 spans 15 residues. The chain's CDR3 is CASIRMTGPGDTQYF. The CDR3 DNA, read in part, is TGTGCCAGCATCAGAATGACAGGGCCGGGAGATACG.

In the case of this clone: The read halts 3 residues ahead of the CDR3 end, with the missing end drawn from the germline J gene. The chain recombines TRBV7-3 with TRBJ2-3; tentative D call: TRBD2 (5 bases). The CDR3 runs 13 residues. V lost 4 bases to trimming and J lost 5 bases, with 10 bases between them. The germline V gene has CDR1 SGHTA and CDR2 FQGTGA. The part of the CDR3 DNA that was read is TGTGCCAGCAGCTCCCCGGGGAGAGATACG. As protein: CASSSPGRDT. The whole CDR3 region reads CASSSPGRDTQYF.

The CDR3 bases that were read are TGTGCCAGCAGCTTAGCGGGGGGCGGAAACACC. Encoded protein: CASSLAGGGNT. The entire CDR3 sequence reads CASSLAGGGNTIYF. The chain couples TRBV11-3 to TRBJ1-3; a weak D match, TRBD1 (6 bases). The CDR3 end is not reached by the read, which stops 3 residues before it; the germline J gene fills it in. Trimming took 1 base from V and 4 from J, leaving 8 bases between them. Germline values: CDR1 SGHNT, CDR2 YENEEA. The length of the CDR3 is 14 residues.

This clone appeared a few times. The read is 3 residues too short to cover the CDR3 end, so that end is filled in from the germline J gene. This chain uses TRBV30 with TRBJ1-2, with 7 bases aligning to TRBD1. The length of the CDR3 is 14 residues. CDR1 is GTSNPN and CDR2 is SVGIG in the germline V gene (reference sequence). J lost 6 bases, V lost 5 bases, and 12 bases had no gene match. The DNA read from the CDR3 is TGTGCCTGGGGGGACCGACGGACAGGCCATGGC. Translated: CAWGDRRTGHG. Given in full, the CDR3 is CAWGDRRTGHGYTF.

With respect to this clone: Sequencing ends 3 residues short of the CDR3 end; the germline J gene provides the rest. The rearrangement links TRBV7-2 to TRBJ1-2; D not resolved. Per the germline V gene, CDR1 is SGHTA and CDR2 is FQGNSA. The length of the CDR3 is 11 residues. V was pared by 3 bases and J by 6 bases, with 5 bases between. The CDR3 bases that were read are TGTGCCAGCAGCTTTACTCATGGC. It translates to CASSFTHG. The entire CDR3 protein is CASSFTHGYTF.

This clone occurred many times. The read is 3 residues too short to cover the CDR3 end, so that end is filled in from the germline J gene. V usage is TRBV18 and J usage is TRBJ1-5; TRBD1 agrees at 7 bases. CDR3 length: 15 amino acids. With V trimmed by 0 bases and J by 6 bases, 5 bases remained unmatched. Germline assignment: CDR1 KGHSH and CDR2 LQKENI. CDR3 in amino acids: CASSPPGRGIQPQHF. The CDR3 bases that were read are TGTGCCAGCTCACCACCGGGCAGGGGGATTCAGCCC. The full variable domain, completed using reference TRBV18 and TRBJ1-5, is NAGVMQNPRHLVRRRGQEARLRCSPMKGHSHVYWYRQLPEEGLKFMVYLQKENIIDESGMPKERFSAEFPKEGPSILRIQQVVRGDSAAYFCASSPPGRGIQPQHFGDGTRLSIL.

The table lists this clone with a few counts. The read terminates 3 residues ahead of where the CDR3 ends, so the germline J gene completes it. This rearrangement joins TRBV18 to TRBJ2-3, with D tentatively TRBD2 (6 bases). Per the germline V gene, CDR1 is KGHSH and CDR2 is LQKENI. CDR3 length equals 16 residues. With 6 bases removed from V and 6 bases from J, the gap between germline ends came to 22 bases. CDR3 region: CASSRRDFTEGDTQYF. Partial CDR3 DNA: TGTGCCAGCTCCCGCCGGGACTTTACGGAGGGGGATACG.

Ten or more counts support this clone. Coverage ceases 3 residues before the CDR3 finishes, and the germline J gene fills in the end. The genes are TRBV20-1 and TRBJ1-5; D is perhaps TRBD1 (6 bases). CDR1 is DFQATT and CDR2 is SNEGSKA in the germline V gene (reference sequence). Deletions cut 1 base from V and 7 bases from J, with 20 bases between. This CDR3 comprises 16 residues. The DNA read from the CDR3 is TGCAGTGCTAGAGCTAGGGACACGACCTGGGGCCAGCCC. It translates to CSARARDTTWGQP. The whole CDR3 sequence reads CSARARDTTWGQPQHF.

On this clone: The read gets to within 3 residues of the CDR3 end, and the germline J gene fills in the rest. The V gene is TRBV2, the J gene TRBJ2-7, with TRBD2 matching 9 bases. CDR3 length equals 14 residues. J was trimmed by 4 bases and V by 4 bases; bases with no gene match: 5. Germline loops: CDR1 SNHLY, CDR2 FYNNEI. The DNA read from the CDR3 is TGTGCCAGCAGTGCGTCTAGCGGGAATTACGAG. Encoded protein: CASSASSGNYE. The entire CDR3 reads CASSASSGNYEQYF.

This clone was observed at least ten times. The CDR3 end falls 3 residues outside the read, so it is completed with the germline J gene. The chain has TRBV9 and TRBJ1-1, with 11 bases identical to TRBD1. With 4 bases clipped from V and 3 bases from J, the junction kept 8 bases outside the gene matches. In germline, CDR1 is SGDLS, CDR2 YYNGEE. This CDR3 is built from 16 residues. Partial CDR3 DNA: TGTGCCAGCAGCCTCGGACAGGGGGCGATAGACACTGAA. Translating gives CASSLGQGAIDTE. In full, the CDR3 is CASSLGQGAIDTEAFF.

This clone was detected many times. The CDR3 goes on 3 residues after the read ends, and that part is filled in from the germline J gene. The chain has TRBV5-4 and TRBJ1-4; the D is unclear. V shed 0 bases and J shed 3 bases, with 3 bases lying between them. CDR1 is SGHNT, CDR2 YYREEE, per germline (reference sequence). The CDR3 contains 13 residues. The CDR3 bases that were read are TGTGCCAGCAGCTTGGCTCCTAATGAAAAA. Translating it yields CASSLAPNEK. The entire CDR3 is CASSLAPNEKLFF.

CDR3 protein: CASRRGPSGSYEQYF. CDR3 DNA (partial): TGTGCCAGTAGACGAGGGCCTAGCGGGAGTTACGAG. This rearrangement joins TRBV19 to TRBJ2-7, with TRBD2 identical over 10 bases. The CDR3 end lies 3 residues beyond the end of the read and is filled in from the germline J gene. The CDR3 has 15 residues. V shed 6 bases, J shed 4 bases, and the junction held 9 bases outside the gene matches. The germline gives CDR1 LNHDA, CDR2 SQIVND (reference sequence).

This clone turned up a few times. The CDR3 end is not reached by the read, which stops 3 residues before it; the germline J gene fills it in. V gene TRBV19 combines with J gene TRBJ1-1; a weak D match, TRBD1 (6 bases). Germline values: CDR1 LNHDA, CDR2 SQIVND (reference sequence). This CDR3 is built from 13 residues. The part of the CDR3 DNA that was read is TGTGCCTGGAGAGATGACAGGCTGGGTTCG. Protein sequence: CAWRDDRLGS. The whole CDR3 protein reads CAWRDDRLGSAFF.

Only a few counts were recorded for this clone. CDR3 sequence: CASSFGVEETQYF. Partial CDR3 DNA: TGTGCCAGCAGCTTCGGGGTGGAAGAGACC. This sequence joins TRBV7-2 and TRBJ2-5; D might be TRBD2 (5 bases). The read stops 3 residues short of the end of the CDR3; the missing end is completed from the germline J gene. V lost 3 bases to trimming and J lost 3 bases, with 8 bases between them. Germline V gene data show CDR1 as SGHTA and CDR2 as FQGNSA. The CDR3 length is 13 residues.

This clone turned up a few times. The CDR3 is cut off 3 residues early in the read; its end comes from the germline J gene. Other nucleotide sequences from this sample produce the same CDR3. The V gene is TRBV18, the J gene TRBJ1-2, with TRBD1 identical over 8 bases. Germline CDR1 reads KGHSH; CDR2 reads LQKENI. The CDR3 covers 15 residues. The CDR3 region is CASSPLQDRAEGYTF. Partial CDR3 DNA: TGTGCCAGCTCACCCCTACAGGACAGGGCAGAGGGC.

This clone was found many times. The CDR3 is cut off 3 residues early in the read; its end comes from the germline J gene. The chain is built from TRBV29-1 and TRBJ2-1; 12 nucleotides match TRBD1. The CDR3 has 13 residues. V lost 7 bases and J lost 3; bases outside the gene matches: 1. Germline V gene sequence: CDR1 SQVTM, CDR2 ANQGSEA. The CDR3 sequence is CSGDRGLYNEQFF. The part of the CDR3 DNA that was read is TGCAGCGGGGACAGGGGGCTCTACAATGAG.

This clone was seen only a few times. Read coverage stops 3 residues before the CDR3 terminus; the germline J gene supplies the remainder. The chain uses TRBV7-3 and TRBJ2-7; D perhaps matches TRBD2 (6 bases). Germline V gene lookup returns CDR1 SGHTA and CDR2 FQGTGA. The CDR3 contains 14 residues. V lost 2 bases to trimming and J lost 2 bases, with 10 bases between them. The CDR3 is CASSLGGRTYEQYF. The part of the CDR3 DNA that was read is TGTGCCAGCAGCTTAGGGGGGAGGACCTACGAG.